A single count supports the clone carrying this T cell receptor (beta chain). Antigen unknown. Trimming shortened V by 0 bases and J by 4 bases, and 12 bases separated the two germline ends. The CDR3 is 15 residues long. The germline gives CDR1 ENHRY, CDR2 SYGVKD. The sequenced template was RNA, covering the TCR beta CDR3 region. RT-PCR in the first round used HTBI primers; a second-round multiplex PCR followed. TCRdb recomputed calls from the multiplex PCR reads with MiXCR, one row per CDR3 protein. The sample has 650,000 to 900,000 distinct CDR3 sequences; 40% are singletons. The data are from a study of Graves' ophthalmopathy and Graves' hyperthyroidism. Study details: Ahead of any treatment, peripheral blood was obtained at the initial diagnosis.

General study findings and limits: Blood also harbored most expanded thyroid clonotypes above 0.001 frequency.

The sequenced sample consisted of peripheral blood. This receptor was obtained from an adult man with Graves' ophthalmopathy. The genes are TRBV10-3 and TRBJ1-1, with D tentatively TRBD1 (5 bases). The chain's CDR3 is CAISESGGGATEAFF. DNA for the CDR3: TGTGCCATCAGTGAGTCGGGGGGAGGGGCCACTGAAGCTTTCTTT.